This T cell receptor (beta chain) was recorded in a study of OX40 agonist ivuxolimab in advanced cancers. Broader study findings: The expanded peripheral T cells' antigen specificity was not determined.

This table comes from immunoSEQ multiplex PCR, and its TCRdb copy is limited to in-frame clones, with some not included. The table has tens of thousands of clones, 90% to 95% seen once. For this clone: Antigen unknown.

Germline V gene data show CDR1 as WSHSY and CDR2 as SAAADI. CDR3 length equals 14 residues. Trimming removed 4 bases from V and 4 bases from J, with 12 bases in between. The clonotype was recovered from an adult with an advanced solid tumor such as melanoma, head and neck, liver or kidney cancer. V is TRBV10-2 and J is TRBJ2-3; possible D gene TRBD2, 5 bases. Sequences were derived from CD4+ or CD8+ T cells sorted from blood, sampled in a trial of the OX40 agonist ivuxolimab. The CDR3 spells CASSGATSPDTQYF. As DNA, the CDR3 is TGCGCCAGCAGTGGGGCCACTAGTCCAGATACGCAGTATTTT.